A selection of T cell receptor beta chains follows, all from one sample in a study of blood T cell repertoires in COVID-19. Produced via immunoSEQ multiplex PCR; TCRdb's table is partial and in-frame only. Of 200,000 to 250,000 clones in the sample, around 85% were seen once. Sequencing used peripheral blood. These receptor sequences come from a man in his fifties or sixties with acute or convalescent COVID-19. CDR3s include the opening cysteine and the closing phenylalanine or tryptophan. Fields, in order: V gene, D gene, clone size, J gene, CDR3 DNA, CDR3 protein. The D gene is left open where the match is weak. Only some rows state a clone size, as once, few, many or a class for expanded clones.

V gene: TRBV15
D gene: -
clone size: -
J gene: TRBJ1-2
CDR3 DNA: TGTGCCACCAGCAGAGATCTCGGGGGTGGCTATGGCTACACCTTC
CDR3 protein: CATSRDLGGGYGYTF

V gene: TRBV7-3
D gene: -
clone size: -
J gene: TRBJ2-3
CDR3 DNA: TGTGCCAGCAGCCCCAACCGACAGAGCACAGATACGCAGTATTTT
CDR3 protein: CASSPNRQSTDTQYF

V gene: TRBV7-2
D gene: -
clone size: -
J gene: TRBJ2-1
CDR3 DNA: TGTGCCAGCAGCTTATGGGGCGCGAATGAGCAGTTCTTC
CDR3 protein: CASSLWGANEQFF

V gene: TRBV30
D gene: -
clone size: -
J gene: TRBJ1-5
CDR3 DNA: TGTGCCTGGAGTCCCAGGCTGGGTGTCGATCAGCCCCAGCATTTT
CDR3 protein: CAWSPRLGVDQPQHF

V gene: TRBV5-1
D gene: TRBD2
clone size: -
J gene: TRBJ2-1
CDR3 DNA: TGCGCCAGCAGCTTGTTCTCGGGTAGCGGGAGTCGGTTCAATGAGCAGTTCTTC
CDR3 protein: CASSLFSGSGSRFNEQFF

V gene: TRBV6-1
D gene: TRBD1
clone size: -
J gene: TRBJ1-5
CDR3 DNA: TGTGCCAGCAGTGAAAACAGGGGCCCCAATCAGCCCCAGCATTTT
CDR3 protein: CASSENRGPNQPQHF

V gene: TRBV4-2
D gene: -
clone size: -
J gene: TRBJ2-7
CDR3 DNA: TGTGCCAGCAGCCAAGTAGGAGGGACTGGACGTAACGAGCAGTACTTC
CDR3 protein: CASSQVGGTGRNEQYF

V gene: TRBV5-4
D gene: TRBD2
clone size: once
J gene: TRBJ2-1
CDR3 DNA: TGTGCCAGCAGCTTGGGGGGAGCGGGGGGAATCTACAATGAGCAGTTCTTC
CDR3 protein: CASSLGGAGGIYNEQFF

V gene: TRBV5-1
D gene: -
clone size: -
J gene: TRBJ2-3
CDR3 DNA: TGCGCCAGCAGCTTGGGACAGCTTAGCACAGATACGCAGTATTTT
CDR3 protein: CASSLGQLSTDTQYF

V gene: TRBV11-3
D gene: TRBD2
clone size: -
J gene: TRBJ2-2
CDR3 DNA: TGTGCCAGCAGCTTAGGGCTAGCGGGAGAGATCGGGGAGCTGTTTTTT
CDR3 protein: CASSLGLAGEIGELFF

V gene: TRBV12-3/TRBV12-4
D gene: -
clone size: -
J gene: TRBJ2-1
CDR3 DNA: TGTGCCAGCAGTTTTAGGAGGAACAATGAGCAGTTCTTC
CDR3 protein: CASSFRRNNEQFF

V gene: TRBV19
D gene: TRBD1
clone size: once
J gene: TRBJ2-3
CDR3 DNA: TGTGCCAGTAACCGGGACAGGGGGCAAGGCACAGATACGCAGTATTTT
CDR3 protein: CASNRDRGQGTDTQYF

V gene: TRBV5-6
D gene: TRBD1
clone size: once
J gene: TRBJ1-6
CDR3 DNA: TGTGCCAGCAGTTCTGGACAGGGGGCTGGGAATTCACCCCTCCACTTT
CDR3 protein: CASSSGQGAGNSPLHF

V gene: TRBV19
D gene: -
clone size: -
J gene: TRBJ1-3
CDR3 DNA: TGTGCCAGTAGTACAATGCCCCAGGGGTCTGGAAACACCATATATTTT
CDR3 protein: CASSTMPQGSGNTIYF

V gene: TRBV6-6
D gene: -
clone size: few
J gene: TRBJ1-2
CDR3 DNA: TGTGCCAGCAGTCCATTGGAGTTCTATGGCTACACCTTC
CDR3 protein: CASSPLEFYGYTF

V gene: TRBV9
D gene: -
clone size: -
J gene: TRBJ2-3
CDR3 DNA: TGTGCCAGCAGCGTAGCTGAACGGGTAGAGACAGATACGCAGTATTTT
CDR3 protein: CASSVAERVETDTQYF

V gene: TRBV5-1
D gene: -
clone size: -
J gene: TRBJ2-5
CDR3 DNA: TGCGCCAGCAGCTTGGCCACAGGCGGAGGGCAAGAGACCCAGTACTTC
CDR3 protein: CASSLATGGGQETQYF

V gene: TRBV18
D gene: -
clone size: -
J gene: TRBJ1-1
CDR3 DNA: TGTGCCAGCTCACCAACAAGGGAGGACACTGAAGCTTTCTTT
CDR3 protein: CASSPTREDTEAFF

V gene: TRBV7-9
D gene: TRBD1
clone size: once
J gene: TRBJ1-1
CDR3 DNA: TGTGCCAGCAGCGAGCAGACAGGGTCGAACACTGAAGCTTTCTTT
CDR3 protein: CASSEQTGSNTEAFF

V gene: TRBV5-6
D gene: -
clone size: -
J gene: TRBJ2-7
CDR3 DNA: TGTGCCAGCAGCCTAATCAGGGAGGCCTACGAGCAGTACTTC
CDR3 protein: CASSLIREAYEQYF

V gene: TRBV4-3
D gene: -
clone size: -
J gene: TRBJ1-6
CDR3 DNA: TGCGCCAGCAGCCAAGTATCGGGGGGTAGCTCACCCCTCCACTTT
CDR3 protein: CASSQVSGGSSPLHF

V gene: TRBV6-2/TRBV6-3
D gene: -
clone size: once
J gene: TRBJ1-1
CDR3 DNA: TGTGCCAGCAGTCCCCCGGTCCGGAACACTGAAGCTTTCTTT
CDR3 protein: CASSPPVRNTEAFF

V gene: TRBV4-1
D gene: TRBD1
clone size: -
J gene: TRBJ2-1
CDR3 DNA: TGCGCCAGCAGCCACAACCAGGGGACAGGGCAGTTCTTC
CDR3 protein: CASSHNQGTGQFF

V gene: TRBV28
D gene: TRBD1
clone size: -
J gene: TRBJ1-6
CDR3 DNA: TGTGCCAGCAGTTTACCGACGGACAGGCTAAGTTCACCCCTCCACTTT
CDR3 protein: CASSLPTDRLSSPLHF

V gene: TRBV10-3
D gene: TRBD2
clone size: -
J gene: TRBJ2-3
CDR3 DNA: TGTGCCATCAACGGCAAGCGGGAGGCAGGAGATACGCAGTATTTT
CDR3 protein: CAINGKREAGDTQYF

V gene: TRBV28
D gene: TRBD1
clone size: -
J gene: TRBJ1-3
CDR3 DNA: TGTGCCAGCAGGGGACAGAACTCTGGAAACACCATATATTTT
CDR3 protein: CASRGQNSGNTIYF

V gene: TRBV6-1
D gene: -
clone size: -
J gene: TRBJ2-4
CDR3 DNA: TGTGCCAGCAGTGAATTGGGGGCTCAAGGAAACATTCAGTACTTC
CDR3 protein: CASSELGAQGNIQYF

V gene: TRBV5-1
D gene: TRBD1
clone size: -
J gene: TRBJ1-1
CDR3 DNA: TGCGCCAGCAGCCCCCGGGCAGGGGGTACCAGCACTGAAGCTTTCTTT
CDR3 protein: CASSPRAGGTSTEAFF

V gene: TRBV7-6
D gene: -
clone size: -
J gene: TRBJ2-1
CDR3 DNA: TGTGCCAGCAGCCCAAGTAGGGAGGGCCGGGGGCGACAGTTCTTC
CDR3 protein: CASSPSREGRGRQFF

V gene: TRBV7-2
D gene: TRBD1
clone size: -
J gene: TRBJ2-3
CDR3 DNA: TGTGCCAGCAGCTCCACAGGGGGCAGCACAGATACGCAGTATTTT
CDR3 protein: CASSSTGGSTDTQYF

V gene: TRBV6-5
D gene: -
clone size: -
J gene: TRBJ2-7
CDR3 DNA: TGTGCCAGCAGTACCACAGTTTACGAGCAGTACTTC
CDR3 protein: CASSTTVYEQYF

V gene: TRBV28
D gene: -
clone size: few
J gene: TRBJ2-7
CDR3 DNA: TGTGCCAGCACGAGTGCTAGCGAAAGATACGAGCAGTACTTC
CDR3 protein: CASTSASERYEQYF

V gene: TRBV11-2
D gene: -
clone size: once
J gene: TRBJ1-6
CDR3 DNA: TGTGCCAGCAGCCCCCGCCTCGAGGATTCACCCCTCCACTTT
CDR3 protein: CASSPRLEDSPLHF

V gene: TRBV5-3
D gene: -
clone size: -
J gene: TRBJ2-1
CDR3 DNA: TGTGCCAGAAGTCTCCCAAGGGGCCTCCATCACCCGGGCTCCTACAATGAGCAGTTCTTC
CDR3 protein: CARSLPRGLHHPGSYNEQFF

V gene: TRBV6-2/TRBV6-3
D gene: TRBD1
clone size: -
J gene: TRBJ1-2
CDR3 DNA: TGTGCCAGCAGTGACCGGGACAGGGCTTCTGGCTACACCTTC
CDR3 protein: CASSDRDRASGYTF